Detailed here is one TCR beta chain. A junction boundary mismatches the germline segment, possibly from a read error. Sorted-subset replicate PCRs used 200 ng of genomic DNA. This amount corresponded to tens of thousands of T cell genomes. Profiled with immunoSEQ multiplex PCR; TCRdb holds only in-frame clones, not every one. The sample holds 2 million to 2.5 million clones, about 94% seen once. Germline V gene lookup returns CDR1 SSHAT and CDR2 FNYEAQ (reference sequence). The CDR3 runs 15 residues. This record belongs to a study of shared clonotypes between healthy human individuals. The sample consisted of naive CD4+ T cells sorted from blood. As to subset: CD45RA+ positively selected. J is TRBJ2-3 and V is TRBV7-7; D perhaps matches TRBD2 (6 bases). This TCR was sampled from a young man in good health. DNA of the CDR3: TGTGCTAGCAGCTTAGGAGGGGCCCTCACAGATACGCAGTATTTT. Its translation is CASSLGGALTDTQYF. Looking up the rest from reference TRBV7-7 and TRBJ2-3 gives the full variable domain: GAGVSQSPRYKVTKRGQDVTLRCDPISSHATLYWYQQALGQGPEFLTYFNYEAQPDKSGLPSDRFSAERPEGSISTLTIQRTEQRDSAMYRCASSLGGALTDTQYFGPGTRLTVL.